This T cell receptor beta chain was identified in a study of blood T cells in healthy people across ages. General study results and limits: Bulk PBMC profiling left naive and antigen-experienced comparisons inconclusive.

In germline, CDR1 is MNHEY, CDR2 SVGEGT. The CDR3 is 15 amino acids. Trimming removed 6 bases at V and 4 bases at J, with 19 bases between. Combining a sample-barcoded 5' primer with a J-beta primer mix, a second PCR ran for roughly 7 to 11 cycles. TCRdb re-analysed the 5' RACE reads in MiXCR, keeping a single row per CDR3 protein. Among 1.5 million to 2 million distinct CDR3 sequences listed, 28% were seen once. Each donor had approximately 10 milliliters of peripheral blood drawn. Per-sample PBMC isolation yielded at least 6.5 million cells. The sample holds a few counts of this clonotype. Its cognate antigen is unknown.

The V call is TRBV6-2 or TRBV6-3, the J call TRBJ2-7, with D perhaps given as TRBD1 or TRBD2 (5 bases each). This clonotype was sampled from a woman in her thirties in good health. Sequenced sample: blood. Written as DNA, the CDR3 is TGTGCCAGCAGCGTCGGGGCTACCGGTCGATACGAGCAGTACTTC. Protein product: CASSVGATGRYEQYF.